These T cell receptor beta chains were read from a single sample in a study of shared clonotypes between healthy human individuals. Some clones are missing from TCRdb's copy, which holds only in-frame ones; the method was immunoSEQ multiplex PCR. In the table there are over 2,000,000 clones, over 85% of which are singletons. The sequenced material came from naive CD8+ T cells from PBMCs. These receptors were obtained from a man in his late teens or twenties in good health. Some clones in this sample may be carry-over from other donors' samples. Both conserved end residues are part of each CDR3. The D gene is left open where the match is weak. A clone size is listed for some rows: how often the clone was seen (once, few, many), or a class if it is expanded.

abundance | j_gene | d_gene | v_gene | CDR3aa | CDR3nt
- | TRBJ2-7 | - | TRBV5-6 | CASTPSQVGDGIAYEQYF | TGTGCCAGCACCCCTAGTCAGGTTGGGGACGGGATCGCCTACGAGCAGTACTTC
- | TRBJ2-1 | TRBD2 | TRBV5-5 | CASSRGLATYNEQFF | TGTGCCAGCAGCCGGGGACTAGCGACATACAATGAGCAGTTCTTC
- | TRBJ2-3 | - | TRBV27 | CASSLGGRYTDTQYF | TGTGCCAGCAGTTTAGGTGGGCGTTACACAGATACGCAGTATTTT
- | TRBJ1-1 | - | TRBV4-3 | CASSQEREGPEAFF | TGCGCCAGCAGCCAAGAGAGGGAGGGGCCTGAAGCTTTCTTT
- | TRBJ2-3 | TRBD1 | TRBV27 | CASRTGTVTDTQYF | TGTGCCAGCAGAACCGGGACAGTAACAGATACGCAGTATTTT
- | TRBJ2-7 | - | TRBV29-1 | CSVRGPPTEQYF | TGCAGCGTTAGAGGGCCTCCTACCGAGCAGTACTTC
- | TRBJ1-6 | TRBD1 | TRBV4-2 | CASSPPRGQVNSPLHF | TGTGCCAGCAGCCCTCCTCGGGGACAGGTTAATTCACCCCTCCACTTT
- | TRBJ2-1 | - | TRBV9 | CASSVASATEQFF | TGTGCCAGCAGCGTAGCTTCAGCGACTGAGCAGTTCTTC
- | TRBJ1-1 | TRBD1 | TRBV9 | CASSAHGTVDTEAFF | TGTGCCAGCAGCGCCCACGGGACAGTTGACACTGAAGCTTTCTTT
- | TRBJ2-7 | - | TRBV11-2 | CASSFQRGPSYEQYF | TGTGCCAGCAGCTTTCAACGGGGGCCTTCCTACGAGCAGTACTTC
- | TRBJ1-3 | - | TRBV7-9 | CASSPRFPADSGNTIYF | TGTGCCAGCAGCCCCCGCTTCCCCGCCGACTCTGGAAACACCATATATTTT
- | TRBJ2-2 | TRBD2 | TRBV9 | CASSVAVLAGGSGELFF | TGTGCCAGCAGCGTAGCTGTACTAGCGGGAGGGTCCGGGGAGCTGTTTTTT
- | TRBJ1-1 | - | TRBV27 | CASTLEAGGNTEAFF | TGTGCCAGCACCTTAGAGGCGGGTGGTAACACTGAAGCTTTCTTT
once | TRBJ2-3 | - | TRBV9 | CASSVVSGEDTQYF | TGTGCCAGCAGCGTAGTCAGTGGGGAAGATACGCAGTATTTT
- | TRBJ2-3 | TRBD2 | TRBV7-3 | CASSPWASGSTTDTQYF | TGTGCCAGCAGCCCATGGGCTAGCGGGAGTACCACAGATACGCAGTATTTT
- | TRBJ1-2 | - | TRBV27 | CASSDRTADYGYTF | TGTGCCAGCAGTGACCGTACAGCGGACTATGGCTACACCTTC
- | TRBJ2-5 | TRBD2 | TRBV9 | CASSGGRIETQYF | TGTGCCAGCAGCGGCGGGAGGATAGAGACCCAGTACTTC
- | TRBJ1-2 | TRBD1 | TRBV19 | CASSPDRGYYGYTF | TGTGCCAGTAGCCCCGACAGGGGGTACTATGGCTACACCTTC
- | TRBJ2-7 | - | TRBV18 | CASSPQARTFGYEQYF | TGTGCCAGCTCACCACAGGCTAGAACCTTCGGCTACGAGCAGTACTTC
- | TRBJ1-1 | - | TRBV4-2 | CASSQVRGLDTEAFF | TGTGCCAGCAGCCAAGTACGGGGGCTGGACACTGAAGCTTTCTTT
- | TRBJ2-1 | TRBD2 | TRBV19 | CASSIVAGGGLVEQFF | TGTGCCAGTAGTATAGTAGCGGGAGGGGGTTTAGTTGAGCAGTTCTTC
many | TRBJ2-1 | - | TRBV11-1 | CASTLERDNNEQFF | TGTGCCAGCACCCTCGAAAGGGACAACAATGAGCAGTTCTTC
- | TRBJ1-1 | - | TRBV7-9 | CASRHRTVNTEAFF | TGTGCCAGCAGACACAGGACAGTGAACACTGAAGCTTTCTTT
- | TRBJ2-1 | - | TRBV5-8 | CASSLERIRYEQFF | TGTGCCAGCAGCTTGGAGAGAATCCGGTATGAGCAGTTCTTC
- | TRBJ2-3 | - | TRBV10-3 | CAISEPLVSDTQYF | TGTGCCATCAGTGAGCCGTTAGTGTCAGATACGCAGTATTTT
few | TRBJ2-7 | - | TRBV5-6 | CASSLDYEQYF | TGTGCCAGCAGCTTGGATTACGAGCAGTACTTC
- | TRBJ2-7 | - | TRBV20-1 | CSAKGYEQYF | TGCAGTGCTAAGGGTTACGAGCAGTACTTC
- | TRBJ2-2 | - | TRBV9 | CASSVVGAGTGELFF | TGTGCCAGCAGCGTCGTAGGGGCGGGCACCGGGGAGCTGTTTTTT
- | TRBJ2-1 | TRBD2 | TRBV27 | CASGPRASGSYNEQFF | TGTGCCAGCGGACCAAGGGCTAGCGGATCCTACAATGAGCAGTTCTTC
- | TRBJ2-7 | - | TRBV13 | CASSSPGQRNEQYF | TGTGCCAGCAGCTCCCCGGGACAAAGAAACGAGCAGTACTTC
- | TRBJ2-2 | TRBD2 | TRBV25-1 | CASSGGTSGLFTGELFF | TGTGCCAGCAGTGGCGGGACTAGCGGGTTATTCACCGGGGAGCTGTTTTTT
few | TRBJ1-1 | - | TRBV30 | CAWTLGGDTEAFF | TGTGCCTGGACCCTAGGGGGGGACACTGAAGCTTTCTTT
- | TRBJ1-1 | - | TRBV5-6 | CASSSLSGETEAFF | TGTGCCAGCAGCTCTCTGTCCGGGGAGACTGAAGCTTTCTTT
- | TRBJ1-2 | - | TRBV27 | CASSFWDGGFNYGYTF | TGTGCCAGCAGTTTTTGGGACGGAGGCTTTAACTATGGCTACACCTTC
few | TRBJ2-6 | - | TRBV30 | CAWRGGLGANVLTF | TGTGCCTGGAGGGGGGGCTTAGGGGCCAACGTCCTGACTTTC
- | TRBJ2-1 | TRBD2 | TRBV11-2 | CASSLYGTSGYYEQFF | TGTGCCAGCAGCTTATATGGGACTAGCGGGTATTATGAGCAGTTCTTC
- | TRBJ1-2 | - | TRBV10-2 | CASSESGGRISGYTF | TGCGCCAGCAGTGAGTCGGGGGGCCGGATCAGTGGCTACACCTTC
- | TRBJ2-1 | - | TRBV5-1 | CASSNYSSPNEQFF | TGCGCCAGCAGCAATTACAGCAGCCCCAATGAGCAGTTCTTC
- | TRBJ2-7 | - | TRBV29-1 | CSVELGRSYEQYF | TGCAGCGTTGAACTGGGACGAAGCTACGAGCAGTACTTC
once | TRBJ2-7 | - | TRBV19 | CASRSTGTYEQYF | TGTGCCAGTAGGTCGACAGGTACCTACGAGCAGTACTTC
- | TRBJ1-5 | - | TRBV4-3 | CASSQDRSPSNQPQHF | TGCGCCAGCAGCCAAGATAGGTCACCTAGCAATCAGCCCCAGCATTTT
- | TRBJ1-1 | - | TRBV4-1 | CASSHLGGTEAFF | TGCGCCAGCAGCCACTTGGGGGGCACTGAAGCTTTCTTT
- | TRBJ2-7 | - | TRBV29-1 | CSVGWGNEQYF | TGCAGCGTTGGTTGGGGCAACGAGCAGTACTTC
- | TRBJ2-2 | - | TRBV5-8 | CASSSSNGELFF | TGTGCCAGCAGCTCATCAAACGGGGAGCTGTTTTTT
- | TRBJ2-1 | - | TRBV27 | CASSPQASGHNEQFF | TGTGCCAGCAGTCCACAGGCGTCGGGACACAATGAGCAGTTCTTC
- | TRBJ1-2 | - | TRBV11-2 | CASSLDQLNGYTF | TGTGCCAGCAGCTTAGATCAATTAAATGGCTACACCTTC
- | TRBJ2-1 | - | TRBV5-1 | CASSLERILGHNEQFF | TGCGCCAGCAGCTTAGAAAGGATCCTGGGTCACAATGAGCAGTTCTTC